The next 29 T cell receptor beta chains were all read from a single sample in a study of blood T cell repertoires in COVID-19. Method: immunoSEQ multiplex PCR; TCRdb's copy keeps in-frame clones and lacks some. This table has around 300,000 clones, 75% to 90% appearing once. Source material: PBMCs or T cells enriched from blood (not recorded which). All receptors derive from a woman between 18 and 29 years old who had recovered from COVID-19.

This chain links TRBV6-5 with TRBJ1-1; 8 bases line up with TRBD1. Germline V gene sequence: CDR1 MNHEY, CDR2 SVGAGI. This CDR3 spans 13 amino acids. The junction had 1 base not matched to a gene; V was cut back by 6 bases and J by 1 base. Here the CDR3 reads CASSDRGNTEAFF. The CDR3 DNA sequence: TGTGCCAGCAGCGACAGGGGGAACACTGAAGCTTTCTTT.

V usage is TRBV10-1 and J usage is TRBJ1-1, with 7 bases aligning to TRBD1. This CDR3 spans 15 amino acids. After removal of 0 bases from V and 6 bases from J, the junction contained 7 bases not matched to a gene. Germline CDR1 WNHNN, CDR2 SYGVQD (reference sequence). CDR3 residues: CASSESRTGNAEAFF. The CDR3 coding sequence is TGCGCCAGCAGTGAGTCCCGGACAGGAAACGCTGAAGCTTTCTTT.

The chain links TRBV19 to TRBJ1-1; tentative D call: TRBD1 (6 bases). The CDR3 extends over 18 amino acids. From germline, CDR1 is LNHDA and CDR2 SQIVND (reference sequence). Trimming left V 6 bases short and J 7 bases short, with 30 bases between. This CDR3 reads CASRARGTGTVLPVEAFF. Written as DNA, the CDR3 is TGTGCCAGTAGGGCCCGTGGAACAGGGACGGTTCTGCCCGTTGAAGCTTTCTTT.

The V gene is TRBV19, the J gene TRBJ2-7; D is perhaps TRBD1 (6 bases). The CDR3 length is 14 residues. Germline V gene lookup returns CDR1 LNHDA and CDR2 SQIVND (reference sequence). The V end was cut by 6 bases, the J end by 0 bases, with 12 bases between. DNA for the CDR3: TGTGCCAGTAGCCGGACAGTTTACTCCTACGAGCAGTACTTC. Translating gives CASSRTVYSYEQYF.

This clone has only one observation. The gene calls are TRBV5-4 and TRBJ1-2; D ambiguous. Germline CDR1 SGHNT, CDR2 YYREEE (reference sequence). Trimming shortened V by 2 bases and J by 0 bases, and 8 bases separated the two germline ends. The CDR3 covers 14 residues. Written as DNA, the CDR3 is TGTGCCAGCAGCTTTCTGGGCGCTAACTATGGCTACACCTTC. Amino acids: CASSFLGANYGYTF.

The V gene is TRBV10-2, the J gene TRBJ2-7; 7 bases line up with TRBD1. This CDR3 spans 14 amino acids. Germline V gene lookup returns CDR1 WSHSY and CDR2 SAAADI. Unmatched junction bases numbered 6, after V lost 5 bases and J lost 2 bases. This CDR3 is CASSLGTETYEQYF. Written as DNA, the CDR3 is TGCGCCAGCAGTCTCGGGACAGAAACCTACGAGCAGTACTTC.

This chain connects TRBV2 to TRBJ2-7, with D possibly being TRBD1 (6 bases). The CDR3 is 13 amino acids. Trimming cost V 6 bases and J 0 bases, with 9 bases left between them. Germline V CDR1 and CDR2: SNHLY, FYNNEI. CDR3 nucleotide sequence: TGTGCCAGCAGCCAGGGGTACTCCTACGAGCAGTACTTC. Translated, it gives CASSQGYSYEQYF.

DNA of the CDR3: TGTGCCAGCAGCTTAGAAGGCCCTCGGGGAAAACTGTTTTTT. It specifies CASSLEGPRGKLFF. This sequence joins TRBV7-9 and TRBJ1-4; unclear D gene. V gave up 1 base and J gave up 10 bases, with 13 bases separating them. The CDR3 extends over 14 amino acids. Germline loops: CDR1 SEHNR, CDR2 FQNEAQ (reference sequence). Based on the CDR3 plus reference TRBV7-9 and TRBJ1-4, the full variable domain is DTGVSQNPRHKITKRGQNVTFRCDPISEHNRLYWYRQTLGQGPEFLTYFQNEAQLEKSRLLSDRFSAERPKGSFSTLEIQRTEQGDSAMYLCASSLEGPRGKLFFGSGTQLSVL.

The V gene is TRBV24-1, the J gene TRBJ2-3, with 9 bases matching TRBD2. Looked up from germline, CDR1 is KGHDR and CDR2 is SFDVKD. With V trimmed by 4 bases and J by 1 base, 8 bases remained unmatched. The length of the CDR3 is 17 residues. The CDR3 spells CATSESSGGSRTDTQYF. CDR3 in DNA: TGTGCCACCAGTGAATCGAGCGGGGGGTCACGCACAGATACGCAGTATTTT.

The chain recombines TRBV7-3 with TRBJ2-3, with 7 bases fitting TRBD1. Per germline, CDR1 SGHTA and CDR2 FQGTGA. J was trimmed by 0 bases and V by 5 bases; bases with no gene match: 5. The CDR3 length is 15 residues. CDR3 sequence reads: CASSRQGRSTDTQYF. In DNA, the CDR3 is TGTGCCAGCAGCAGACAGGGCCGTAGCACAGATACGCAGTATTTT.

The chain carries TRBV19 and TRBJ1-6, with no clear D. The germline V gene has CDR1 LNHDA and CDR2 SQIVND (reference sequence). This CDR3 is 13 amino acids long. V was cut by 4 bases and J by 7 bases, with 8 bases left in between. CDR3 amino acids: CASSTAENSPLHF. For the CDR3, the DNA is TGTGCCAGTAGTACCGCAGAAAATTCACCCCTCCACTTT.

This chain joins TRBV3-1 (or the pseudogene TRBV3-2) and TRBJ1-2, with a tentative D call TRBD1 (6 bases). CDR3 length: 13 residues. From germline, CDR1 is LGHDT and CDR2 YNNKEL (reference sequence). The ends were cut back, 5 bases at V and 5 bases at J, with 12 bases in the middle. CDR3 in amino acids: CASSFGQPYGYTF. CDR3 bases: TGTGCCAGCAGCTTTGGACAGCCTTATGGCTACACCTTC.

V gene TRBV5-6 combines with J gene TRBJ2-7, with 7 bases aligning to TRBD1. The V gene's germline CDR1 is SGHDT and CDR2 YYEEEE. The CDR3 runs 14 residues. The J segment lost 4 bases and the V segment lost 5 bases, leaving 9 bases of the junction unmatched. The CDR3 sequence is CASRRRGGGYEQYF. CDR3 coding DNA: TGTGCCAGCAGACGTAGAGGGGGCGGGTACGAGCAGTACTTC.

The chain joins TRBV2 to TRBJ1-1; 10 positions agree with TRBD1. The ends lost 7 bases at V and 5 bases at J; junction bases unmatched: 7. The germline CDR1 and CDR2 sequences are SNHLY and FYNNEI. The CDR3 consists of 14 residues. CDR3 protein: CASTRTGGWTEAFF. Written as DNA, the CDR3 is TGTGCCAGCACCCGGACAGGGGGTTGGACTGAAGCTTTCTTT.

This chain links TRBV28 with TRBJ1-2; D possibly corresponds to TRBD1 (6 bases). Germline CDR1 and CDR2: MDHEN and SYDVKM. Trimming took off 3 bases at V and 4 bases at J, with 9 bases between the two ends. The CDR3 has 13 amino acids. CDR3 region: CASSLQGGYGYTF. The CDR3 coding sequence is TGTGCCAGCAGTTTGCAAGGGGGCTATGGCTACACCTTC.

This clone came up many times. The V and J genes are TRBV10-3 and TRBJ1-5, with 7 bases lining up with TRBD1. The CDR3 covers 14 residues. CDR1 and CDR2 (germline): ENHRY, SYGVKD. The V segment lost 10 bases and the J segment 0 bases; nucleotides outside the gene matches: 6. The CDR3 bases are TGTGCCACCAATACAGGGGATAGCAATCAGCCCCAGCATTTT. It translates to CATNTGDSNQPQHF.

This chain uses TRBV3-1 (or the pseudogene TRBV3-2) with TRBJ2-3, with 11 bases matching TRBD2. With 0 bases clipped from V and 1 base from J, the junction kept 9 bases outside the gene matches. Germline V gives CDR1 LGHDT, CDR2 YNNKEL (reference sequence). This CDR3 has 19 amino acids. CDR3 sequence reads: CASSQERGTSGLGTDTQYF. The CDR3 DNA sequence: TGTGCCAGCAGCCAAGAAAGGGGGACTAGCGGTCTAGGCACAGATACGCAGTATTTT.

The J gene is TRBJ2-1, the V gene TRBV7-2; a weak D match, TRBD1 (5 bases). The CDR3 has 13 amino acids. Germline assignment: CDR1 SGHTA and CDR2 FQGNSA. V was pared by 2 bases and J by 3 bases, with 5 bases between. CDR3 residues: CASSLTGYNEQFF. Written as DNA, the CDR3 is TGTGCCAGCAGCTTAACAGGCTACAATGAGCAGTTCTTC. Variable domain in full (rest from reference TRBV7-2 and TRBJ2-1): GAGVSQSPSNKVTEKGKDVELRCDPISGHTALYWYRQSLGQGLEFLIYFQGNSAPDKSGLPSDRFSAERTGGSVSTLTIQRTQQEDSAVYLCASSLTGYNEQFFGPGTRLTVL.

V gene TRBV28 combines with J gene TRBJ1-6; 9 nucleotides agree with TRBD1. The germline V gene encodes CDR1 MDHEN and CDR2 SYDVKM. V was clipped by 4 bases and J by 7 bases; unmatched bases: 14. This CDR3 has 18 amino acids. As DNA, the CDR3 is TGTGCCAGCAGTTCCAATTTACAGGGGGCAATATGGAATTCACCCCTCCACTTT. The encoded protein is CASSSNLQGAIWNSPLHF.

A note on this clone: At one boundary the junction diverges from the germline segment, which might be a read error. J is TRBJ2-3 and V is TRBV2, with TRBD2 as a possible D gene (6 bases). CDR1 is SNHLY and CDR2 is FYNNEI in the germline V gene. This CDR3 region has 12 residues. This CDR3 is CAGRGDSDTQYF. The DNA for the CDR3 is TGTGCCGGCAGAGGGGACTCGGATACGCAGTATTTT.

V gene TRBV5-1 combines with J gene TRBJ2-3, with 9 positions matching TRBD1. This CDR3 has 14 amino acids. The germline gives CDR1 SGHRS, CDR2 YFSETQ. V trimming: 6 bases; J trimming: 3 bases; junction bases outside the gene matches: 5. The CDR3 DNA sequence: TGCGCCAGCACCTCAGGACAGGGGACAGATACGCAGTATTTT. Translated, it gives CASTSGQGTDTQYF.

For this clone: One junction end disagrees with the germline gene, perhaps due to a read error. V is TRBV7-7 and J is TRBJ2-5, with TRBD2 matching over 7 bases. CDR3 size: 15 residues. Looked up from germline, CDR1 is SSHAT and CDR2 is FNYEAQ (reference sequence). In DNA, the CDR3 is TGTGCTAGCAGCCCGGGGGGAAGGGGTGGTGAGACCCAGTACTTC. As protein: CASSPGGRGGETQYF. Full variable domain (remainder filled in from reference TRBV7-7 and TRBJ2-5): GAGVSQSPRYKVTKRGQDVTLRCDPISSHATLYWYQQALGQGPEFLTYFNYEAQPDKSGLPSDRFSAERPEGSISTLTIQRTEQRDSAMYRCASSPGGRGGETQYFGPGTRLLVL.

The rearrangement joins TRBV5-5 to TRBJ1-1; TRBD1 agrees at 9 bases. J lost 2 bases, V lost 4 bases, and 3 bases had no gene match. Germline V gene data show CDR1 as SGHKS and CDR2 as YYEKEE (reference sequence). This CDR3 has 14 residues. The CDR3 DNA is TGTGCCAGCAGCCAACAGGGGGCTAACACTGAAGCTTTCTTT. Protein: CASSQQGANTEAFF.

CDR3 in amino acids: CATSSGQGSSPLHF. In DNA form, the CDR3 reads TGTGCCACCAGCAGCGGACAGGGATCTTCACCCCTCCACTTT. The chain uses TRBV15 and TRBJ1-6; 8 bases are a match to TRBD1. Germline V lookup: CDR1 LNHNV, CDR2 YYDKDF (reference sequence). The CDR3 extends over 14 amino acids. V lost 3 bases to trimming and J lost 9 bases; unmatched junction nucleotides: 4.

This chain connects TRBV14 to TRBJ2-7; D not certain. V was trimmed by 4 bases and J by 4 bases, leaving 11 bases between them. The germline V gene encodes CDR1 SGHDN and CDR2 FVKESK. CDR3 length: 13 amino acids. The CDR3 bases are TGTGCCAGCAGCCTATTACATTTTTACGAGCAGTACTTC. Amino acid sequence: CASSLLHFYEQYF.

The genes are TRBV6-1 and TRBJ1-4; a weak D match, TRBD1 (5 bases). V shed 3 bases and J shed 8 bases, with 16 bases lying between them. The CDR3 totals 15 residues. Germline loops: CDR1 MNHNS, CDR2 SASEGT. CDR3: CASSDTWGVMEKLFF. The CDR3 coding sequence is TGTGCCAGCAGTGATACGTGGGGGGTAATGGAAAAACTGTTTTTT.

This clone was recorded a few times. Different DNA sequences within this sample yield the same CDR3. V gene TRBV18 combines with J gene TRBJ1-3; TRBD1 matches 11 bases. Per germline, CDR1 KGHSH and CDR2 LQKENI. The V and J ends lost 3 bases and 8 bases, in that order; junction bases with no gene match: 3. The CDR3 loop spans 14 amino acids. The CDR3 protein is CASSPGTGGDTIYF. Here the CDR3 DNA reads TGTGCCAGCTCACCGGGGACAGGGGGAGACACCATATATTTT.

V usage is TRBV11-2 and J usage is TRBJ1-1, with TRBD1 matching 12 bases. V trimming: 5 bases; J trimming: 8 bases; junction bases outside the gene matches: 9. Germline loops: CDR1 SGHAT, CDR2 FQNNGV. The CDR3 totals 15 residues. CDR3: CASSQRPGQGAEAFF. CDR3 in DNA: TGTGCCAGCAGCCAACGACCGGGACAGGGGGCGGAAGCTTTCTTT.

This clone has a handful of counts. This chain joins TRBV15 and TRBJ1-5; 7 positions agree with TRBD1. The CDR3 loop spans 16 amino acids. Unmatched junction bases numbered 12, after V lost 4 bases and J lost 6 bases. The germline V gene has CDR1 LNHNV and CDR2 YYDKDF (reference sequence). This chain's CDR3 is CATSNDRVVVGQPQHF. The CDR3 coding sequence is TGTGCCACCAGCAACGACAGGGTCGTGGTAGGTCAGCCCCAGCATTTT.